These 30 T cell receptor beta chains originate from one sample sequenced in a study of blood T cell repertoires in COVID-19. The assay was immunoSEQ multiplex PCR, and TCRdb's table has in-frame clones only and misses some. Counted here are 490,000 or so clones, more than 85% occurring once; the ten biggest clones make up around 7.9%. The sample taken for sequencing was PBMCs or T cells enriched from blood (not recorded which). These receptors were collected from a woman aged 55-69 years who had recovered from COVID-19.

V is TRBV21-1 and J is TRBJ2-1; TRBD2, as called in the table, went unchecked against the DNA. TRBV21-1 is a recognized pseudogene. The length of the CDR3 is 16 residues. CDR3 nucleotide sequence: TGTGCCAGCAGCAAAGTCCTAGGCGCGGCAGACAATGAGCAGTTCTTC. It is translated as CASSKVLGAADNEQFF.

The DNA of the CDR3 is TGCAGCGTTGGACAGAGACCTAATGAAAAACTGTTTTTT. It codes for CSVGQRPNEKLFF. The rearrangement links TRBV29-1 to TRBJ1-4, with D tentatively TRBD1 (5 bases). Deletions cut 4 bases from V and 3 bases from J, with 9 bases between. This CDR3 comprises 13 residues. Germline values: CDR1 SQVTM, CDR2 ANQGSEA.

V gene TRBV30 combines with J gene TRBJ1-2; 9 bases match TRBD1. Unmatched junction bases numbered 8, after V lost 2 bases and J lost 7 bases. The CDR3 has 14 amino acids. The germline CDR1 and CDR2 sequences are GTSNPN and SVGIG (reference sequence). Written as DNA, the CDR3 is TGTGCCTGGAGTTCGGGGACAGGGCCTTTTGGCTACACCTTC. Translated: CAWSSGTGPFGYTF.

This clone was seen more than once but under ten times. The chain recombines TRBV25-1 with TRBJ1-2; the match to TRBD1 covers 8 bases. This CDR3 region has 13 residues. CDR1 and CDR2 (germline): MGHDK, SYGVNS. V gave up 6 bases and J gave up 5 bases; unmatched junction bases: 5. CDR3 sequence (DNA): TGTGCCAGCAGAGGACAGGGAGGGTATGGCTACACCTTC. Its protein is CASRGQGGYGYTF.

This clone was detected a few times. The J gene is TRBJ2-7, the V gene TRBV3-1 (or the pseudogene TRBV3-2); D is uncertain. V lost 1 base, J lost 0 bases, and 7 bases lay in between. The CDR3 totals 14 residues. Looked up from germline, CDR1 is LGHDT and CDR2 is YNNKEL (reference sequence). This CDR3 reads CASSQGPSSYEQYF. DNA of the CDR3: TGTGCCAGCAGCCAAGGGCCCTCCTCCTACGAGCAGTACTTC.

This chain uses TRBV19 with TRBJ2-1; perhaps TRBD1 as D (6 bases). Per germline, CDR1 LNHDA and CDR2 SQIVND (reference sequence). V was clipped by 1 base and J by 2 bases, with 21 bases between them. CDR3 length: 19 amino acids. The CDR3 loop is CASSIAQGPLGATYNEQFF. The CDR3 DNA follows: TGTGCCAGTAGTATAGCCCAGGGGCCCTTAGGTGCTACCTACAATGAGCAGTTCTTC.

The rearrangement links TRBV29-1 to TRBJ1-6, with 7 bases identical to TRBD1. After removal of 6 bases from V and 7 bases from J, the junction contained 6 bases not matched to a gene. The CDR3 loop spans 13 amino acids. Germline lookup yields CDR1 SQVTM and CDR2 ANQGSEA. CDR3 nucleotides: TGCAGCGTACTACCGACAGGGAATTCACCCCTCCACTTT. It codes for CSVLPTGNSPLHF.

For the CDR3, the DNA is TGCGCCAGCAGTGGGGTAGGCCAGGCGGGGGACGAGCAGTACGTC. Translation gives CASSGVGQAGDEQYV. The chain employs TRBV10-1 and TRBJ2-7; TRBD2 agrees at 7 bases. Germline CDR1 is WNHNN and CDR2 is SYGVQD (reference sequence). This CDR3 is built from 15 residues. The V segment lost 4 bases and the J segment 5 bases; nucleotides outside the gene matches: 11.

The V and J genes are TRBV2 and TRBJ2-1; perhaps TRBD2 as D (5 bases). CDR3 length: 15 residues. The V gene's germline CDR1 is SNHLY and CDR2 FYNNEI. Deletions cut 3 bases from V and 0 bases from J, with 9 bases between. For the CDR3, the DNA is TGTGCCAGCAGTGAGGGGAGTCCCTCCTACAATGAGCAGTTCTTC. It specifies CASSEGSPSYNEQFF.

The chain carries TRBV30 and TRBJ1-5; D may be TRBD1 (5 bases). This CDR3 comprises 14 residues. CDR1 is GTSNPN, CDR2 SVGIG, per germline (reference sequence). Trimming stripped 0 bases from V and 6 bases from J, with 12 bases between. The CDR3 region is CAWSVHGGSQPQHF. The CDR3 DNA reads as TGTGCCTGGAGTGTACACGGGGGTAGTCAGCCCCAGCATTTT.

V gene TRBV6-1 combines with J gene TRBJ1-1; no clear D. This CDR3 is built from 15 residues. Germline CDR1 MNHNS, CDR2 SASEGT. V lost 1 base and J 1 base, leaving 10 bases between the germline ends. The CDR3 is CASSEVGAGNTEAFF. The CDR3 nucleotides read TGTGCCAGCAGTGAAGTCGGAGCGGGGAACACTGAAGCTTTCTTT.

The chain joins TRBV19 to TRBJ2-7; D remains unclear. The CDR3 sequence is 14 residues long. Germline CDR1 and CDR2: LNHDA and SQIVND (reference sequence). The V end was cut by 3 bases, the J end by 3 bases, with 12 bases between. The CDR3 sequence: CASSIIAGRYEQYF. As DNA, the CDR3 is TGTGCCAGTAGTATTATCGCAGGCCGCTACGAGCAGTACTTC.

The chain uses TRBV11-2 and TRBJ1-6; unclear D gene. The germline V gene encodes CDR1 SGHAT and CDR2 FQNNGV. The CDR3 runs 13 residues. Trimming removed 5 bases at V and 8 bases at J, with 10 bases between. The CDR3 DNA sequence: TGTGCCAGCAGCCCCTTTTCCGATTCACCCCTCCACTTT. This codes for CASSPFSDSPLHF.

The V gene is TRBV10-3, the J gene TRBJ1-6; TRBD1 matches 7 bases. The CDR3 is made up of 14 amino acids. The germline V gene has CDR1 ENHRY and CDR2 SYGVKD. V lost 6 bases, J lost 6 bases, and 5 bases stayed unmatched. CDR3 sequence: CAIRQGLGNSPLHF. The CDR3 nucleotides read TGTGCCATCAGACAGGGGCTTGGTAATTCACCCCTCCACTTT.

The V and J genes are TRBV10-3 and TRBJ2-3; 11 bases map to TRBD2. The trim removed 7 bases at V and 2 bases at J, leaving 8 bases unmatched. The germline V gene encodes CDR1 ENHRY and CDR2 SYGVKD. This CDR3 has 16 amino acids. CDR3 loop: CAIKKTSGATTDTQYF. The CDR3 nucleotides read TGTGCCATCAAGAAGACTAGCGGGGCCACCACAGATACGCAGTATTTT.

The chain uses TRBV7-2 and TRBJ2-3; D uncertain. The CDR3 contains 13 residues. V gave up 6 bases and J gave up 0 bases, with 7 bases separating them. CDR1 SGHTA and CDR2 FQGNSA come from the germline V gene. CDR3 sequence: CASRPTSTDTQYF. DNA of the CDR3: TGTGCCAGCAGGCCGACTAGCACAGATACGCAGTATTTT.

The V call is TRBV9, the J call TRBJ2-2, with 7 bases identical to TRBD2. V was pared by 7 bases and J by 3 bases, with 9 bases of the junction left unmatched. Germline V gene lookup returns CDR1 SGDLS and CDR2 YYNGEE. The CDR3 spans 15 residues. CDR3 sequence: CASARGRGDTGELFF. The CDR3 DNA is TGTGCCAGCGCCCGAGGGAGGGGAGACACCGGGGAGCTGTTTTTT.

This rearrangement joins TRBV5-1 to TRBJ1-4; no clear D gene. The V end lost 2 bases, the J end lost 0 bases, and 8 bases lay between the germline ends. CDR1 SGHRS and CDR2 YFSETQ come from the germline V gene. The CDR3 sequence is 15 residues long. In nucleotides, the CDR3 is TGCGCCAGCAGCTTACTAGGGACAACTAATGAAAAACTGTTTTTT. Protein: CASSLLGTTNEKLFF.

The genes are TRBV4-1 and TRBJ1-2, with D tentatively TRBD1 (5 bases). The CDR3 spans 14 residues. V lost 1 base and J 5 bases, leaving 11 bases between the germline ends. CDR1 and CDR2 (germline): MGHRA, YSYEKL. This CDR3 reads CASSQVGGDYGYTF. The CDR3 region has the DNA TGCGCCAGCAGCCAAGTTGGGGGGGATTATGGCTACACCTTC.

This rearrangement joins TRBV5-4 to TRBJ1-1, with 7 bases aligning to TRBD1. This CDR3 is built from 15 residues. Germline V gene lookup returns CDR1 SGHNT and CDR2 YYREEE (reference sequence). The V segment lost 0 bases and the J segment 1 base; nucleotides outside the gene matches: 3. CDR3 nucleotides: TGTGCCAGCAGCTTGGTGAGGGGGCAGAACACTGAAGCTTTCTTT. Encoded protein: CASSLVRGQNTEAFF.

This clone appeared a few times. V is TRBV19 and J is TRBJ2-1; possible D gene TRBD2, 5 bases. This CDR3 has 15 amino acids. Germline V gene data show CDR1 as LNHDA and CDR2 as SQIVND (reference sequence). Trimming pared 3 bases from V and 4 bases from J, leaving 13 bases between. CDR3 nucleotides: TGTGCCAGTAGTATTGAGGGTGCAACATACAATGAGCAGTTCTTC. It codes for CASSIEGATYNEQFF.

The CDR3 bases are TGCAGCGTTACTAGCCAGAACACCGGGGAGCTGTTTTTT. The encoded protein is CSVTSQNTGELFF. The rearrangement joins TRBV29-1 to TRBJ2-2; D might be TRBD2 (6 bases). From germline, CDR1 is SQVTM and CDR2 ANQGSEA. The CDR3 length is 13 residues. Trimming took off 5 bases at V and 1 base at J, with 8 bases between the two ends.

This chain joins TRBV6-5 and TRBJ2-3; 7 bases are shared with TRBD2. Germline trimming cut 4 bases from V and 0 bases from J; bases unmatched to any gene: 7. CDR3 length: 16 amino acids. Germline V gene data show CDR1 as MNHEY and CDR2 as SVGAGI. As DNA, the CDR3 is TGTGCCAGCAGTTCCCGGACTAGAACTAGCACAGATACGCAGTATTTT. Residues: CASSSRTRTSTDTQYF.

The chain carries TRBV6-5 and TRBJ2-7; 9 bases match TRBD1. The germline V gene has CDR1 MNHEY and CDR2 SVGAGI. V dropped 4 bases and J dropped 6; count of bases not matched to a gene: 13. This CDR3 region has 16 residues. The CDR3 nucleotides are TGTGCCAGCAGTTCCGACATCGGACAGGGGAGAGGCGAGCAGTACTTC. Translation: CASSSDIGQGRGEQYF.

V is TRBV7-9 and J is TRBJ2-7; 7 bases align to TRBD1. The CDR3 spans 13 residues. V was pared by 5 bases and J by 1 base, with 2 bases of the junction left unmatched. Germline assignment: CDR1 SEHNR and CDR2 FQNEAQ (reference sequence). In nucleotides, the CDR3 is TGTGCCAGCAGCCGGGACAGTTCCTACGAGCAGTACTTC. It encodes CASSRDSSYEQYF.

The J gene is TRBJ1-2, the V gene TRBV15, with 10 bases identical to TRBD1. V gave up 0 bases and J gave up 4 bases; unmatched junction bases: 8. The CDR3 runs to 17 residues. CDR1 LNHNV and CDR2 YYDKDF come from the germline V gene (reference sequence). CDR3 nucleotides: TGTGCCACCAGCAGAGAGGGACAGGGGAGGGGAGTCTATGGCTACACCTTC. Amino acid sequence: CATSREGQGRGVYGYTF.

CDR3 coding DNA: TGTGCCAGCAGTTTACGGGGGTATGGCTACACCTTC. Its protein is CASSLRGYGYTF. V gene TRBV28 combines with J gene TRBJ1-2, with D maybe TRBD1 (5 bases). V was trimmed by 2 bases and J by 5 bases, leaving 6 bases between them. This CDR3 has 12 residues. Germline-derived CDR1 and CDR2 are MDHEN and SYDVKM.

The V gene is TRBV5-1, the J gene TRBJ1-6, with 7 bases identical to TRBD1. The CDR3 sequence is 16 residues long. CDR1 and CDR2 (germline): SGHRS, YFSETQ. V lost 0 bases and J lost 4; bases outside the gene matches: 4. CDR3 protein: CASSLEGTVYNSPLHF. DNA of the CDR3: TGCGCCAGCAGCTTGGAAGGGACAGTTTATAATTCACCCCTCCACTTT.

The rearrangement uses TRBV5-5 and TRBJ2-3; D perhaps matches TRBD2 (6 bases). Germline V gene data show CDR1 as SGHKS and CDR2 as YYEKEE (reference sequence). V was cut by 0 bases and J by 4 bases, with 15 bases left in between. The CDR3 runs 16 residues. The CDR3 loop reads CASSLGSSLAADTQYF. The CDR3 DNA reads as TGTGCCAGCAGCTTGGGGTCATCACTAGCAGCAGATACGCAGTATTTT.

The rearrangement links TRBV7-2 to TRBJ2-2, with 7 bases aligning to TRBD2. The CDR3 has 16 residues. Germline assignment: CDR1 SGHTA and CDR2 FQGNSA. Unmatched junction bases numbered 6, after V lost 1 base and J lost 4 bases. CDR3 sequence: CASSLGGTTFTGELFF. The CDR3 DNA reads TGTGCCAGCAGCTTAGGGGGGACTACCTTCACCGGGGAGCTGTTTTTT.